This passage covers 2 T cell receptor beta chains from one sample sequenced in a study of identical twins. From the 5' RACE reads, TCRdb called clonotypes with MiXCR, one entry per CDR3 protein. Of just under 550,000 distinct CDR3 sequences in the sample, roughly 15% were seen once. These same records also appear under a second study, on yellow fever vaccine responses in identical twins.

Sequencing input: CD4+ T cells sorted from blood. The receptors shown here come from a woman between 18 and 30 years old in good health.

This rearrangement joins TRBV6-5 to TRBJ2-7; the D call may be TRBD1 or TRBD2 (6 bases each). Germline loops: CDR1 MNHEY, CDR2 SVGAGI. The V gene lost 2 bases and the J gene lost 6 bases, with 14 bases spanning the gap. The CDR3 is made up of 14 amino acids. The CDR3 DNA reads TGTGCCAGCAGTTACGGGTTCAGGGGAGGCGAGCAGTACTTC. This codes for CASSYGFRGGEQYF.

This clonotype was seen more than once but under ten times. This chain links TRBV24-1 with TRBJ2-1; D perhaps matches TRBD2 (6 bases). Germline-derived CDR1 and CDR2 are KGHDR and SFDVKD. This CDR3 contains 16 residues. V was shortened by 2 bases and J by 5 bases, with 15 bases between the two germline ends. The CDR3 is CATSDSAGTRDNEQFF. The CDR3 DNA reads TGTGCCACCAGTGATTCGGCGGGAACCAGAGACAATGAGCAGTTCTTC.